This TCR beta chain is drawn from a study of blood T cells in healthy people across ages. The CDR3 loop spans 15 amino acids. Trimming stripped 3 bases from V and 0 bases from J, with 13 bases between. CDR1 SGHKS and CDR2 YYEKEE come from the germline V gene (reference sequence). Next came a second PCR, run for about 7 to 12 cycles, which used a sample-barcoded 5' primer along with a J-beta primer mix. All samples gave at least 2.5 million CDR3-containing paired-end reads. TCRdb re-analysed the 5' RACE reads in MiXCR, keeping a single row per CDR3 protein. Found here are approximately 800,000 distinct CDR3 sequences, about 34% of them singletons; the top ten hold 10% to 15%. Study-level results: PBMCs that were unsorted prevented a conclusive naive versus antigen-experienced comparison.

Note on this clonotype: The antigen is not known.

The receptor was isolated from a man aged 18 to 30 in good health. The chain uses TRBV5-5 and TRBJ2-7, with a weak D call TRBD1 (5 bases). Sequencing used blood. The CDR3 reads CASSSQVSSSYEQYF. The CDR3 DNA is TGTGCCAGCAGCTCACAGGTATCGTCCTCCTACGAGCAGTACTTC.